Presented here are 21 T cell receptor beta chains from one specimen sequenced in a study of blood T cell repertoires in COVID-19. Sequenced by immunoSEQ multiplex PCR; TCRdb stores in-frame clones only, minus some. Of more than 200,000 clones in the sample, approximately 86% were seen once. Input material: peripheral blood. These receptors were taken from a man aged 30 to 39 with active or convalescent COVID-19.

The gene calls are TRBV4-1 and TRBJ1-1; D is uncertain. The CDR3 is 16 residues long. The ends were cut back, 2 bases at V and 0 bases at J, with 13 bases in the middle. CDR1 and CDR2 (germline): MGHRA, YSYEKL. CDR3 in DNA: TGCGCCAGCAGCCAACCGGCCGGGGAGATGAACACTGAAGCTTTCTTT. Protein: CASSQPAGEMNTEAFF.

The chain recombines TRBV30 with TRBJ2-2, with 10 positions matching TRBD1. Germline CDR1 and CDR2: GTSNPN and SVGIG (reference sequence). The CDR3 length is 15 residues. J lost 3 bases, V lost 4 bases, and 5 bases had no gene match. The CDR3 reads CAWNRDRGYTGELFF. In DNA form, the CDR3 reads TGTGCCTGGAACCGGGACAGGGGATACACCGGGGAGCTGTTTTTT.

J is TRBJ2-1 and V is TRBV7-6; 8 nucleotides agree with TRBD1. V was clipped by 2 bases and J by 8 bases; unmatched bases: 8. Germline CDR1 reads SGHVS; CDR2 reads FNYEAQ. CDR3 size: 15 residues. The CDR3 here is CASSLITGGGDEQFF. CDR3 DNA: TGTGCCAGCAGCTTAATAACAGGGGGAGGCGATGAGCAGTTCTTC.

This clone was detected only a few times. This chain connects TRBV30 to TRBJ2-7, with D possibly matching TRBD1 (7 bases). This CDR3 has 11 residues. The germline gives CDR1 GTSNPN, CDR2 SVGIG (reference sequence). The germline V and J ends were trimmed by 5 bases and 6 bases, with 11 bases remaining between them. This chain's CDR3 is CAWDQGGEQYF. The CDR3 DNA is TGTGCCTGGGACCAGGGGGGCGAGCAGTACTTC.

This chain links TRBV2 with TRBJ1-1; 9 nucleotides line up with TRBD1. This CDR3 region has 15 residues. CDR1 is SNHLY and CDR2 is FYNNEI in the germline V gene. V lost 8 bases, J lost 3 bases, and 10 bases stayed unmatched. In DNA, the CDR3 is TGTGCCAGCTTTGGGACAGGGCAGAGGGACACTGAAGCTTTCTTT. Translation gives CASFGTGQRDTEAFF. The complete variable domain, with remaining parts taken from reference TRBV2 and TRBJ1-1, reads EPEVTQTPSHQVTQMGQEVILRCVPISNHLYFYWYRQILGQKVEFLVSFYNNEISEKSEIFDDQFSVERPDGSNFTLKIRSTKLEDSAMYFCASFGTGQRDTEAFFGQGTRLTVV.

This sequence joins TRBV18 and TRBJ1-1; possible D gene TRBD1, 6 bases. Per the germline V gene, CDR1 is KGHSH and CDR2 is LQKENI. The ends were cut back, 5 bases at V and 2 bases at J, with 12 bases in the middle. The CDR3 contains 14 residues. The CDR3 loop reads CASSKTGDNTEAFF. The CDR3 region has the DNA TGTGCCAGCTCAAAGACAGGAGATAACACTGAAGCTTTCTTT.

The chain couples TRBV18 to TRBJ2-5; tentative D call: TRBD2 (6 bases). The CDR3 contains 13 residues. Germline V gives CDR1 KGHSH, CDR2 LQKENI. V lost 3 bases to trimming and J lost 4 bases, with 9 bases between them. The CDR3 nucleotides are TGTGCCAGCTCACCTCGGGGGACAGAGACCCAGTACTTC. It yields the protein CASSPRGTETQYF.

The rearrangement links TRBV9 to TRBJ2-4, with 10 bases identical to TRBD2. The CDR3 has 16 residues. Germline CDR1 and CDR2: SGDLS and YYNGEE. After removal of 3 bases from V and 8 bases from J, the junction contained 11 bases not matched to a gene. CDR3 residues: CASSDASGGHGDIQYF. The CDR3 nucleotides are TGTGCCAGCAGCGACGCTAGCGGGGGTCACGGGGACATTCAGTACTTC.

V is TRBV9 and J is TRBJ2-1; D not certain. The CDR3 runs 14 residues. Germline CDR1 reads SGDLS; CDR2 reads YYNGEE. Deletions cut 0 bases from V and 6 bases from J, with 10 bases between. CDR3 region: CASSVGAPGNEQFF. The CDR3 DNA sequence: TGTGCCAGCAGCGTAGGAGCTCCGGGCAATGAGCAGTTCTTC.

The V gene is TRBV5-6, the J gene TRBJ2-3, with 9 bases that match TRBD2. The CDR3 covers 16 residues. Germline V gene sequence: CDR1 SGHDT, CDR2 YYEEEE. V trimming: 0 bases; J trimming: 3 bases; junction bases outside the gene matches: 5. Here the CDR3 DNA reads TGTGCCAGCAGCTTGGTTTTTAGCGGGGGAACAGATACGCAGTATTTT. Translated, it gives CASSLVFSGGTDTQYF.

This chain connects TRBV27 to TRBJ1-5; 9 nucleotides match TRBD1. J was trimmed by 6 bases and V by 6 bases; bases with no gene match: 6. Germline CDR1 is MNHEY and CDR2 is SMNVEV (reference sequence). The CDR3 spans 14 residues. CDR3 nucleotides: TGTGCCAGCAGGTTACAGGGGGCTACTCAGCCCCAGCATTTT. It yields the protein CASRLQGATQPQHF.

This chain links TRBV15 with TRBJ1-6, with a weak D call TRBD1 (5 bases). Germline CDR1 LNHNV, CDR2 YYDKDF (reference sequence). Trimming cost V 3 bases and J 5 bases, with 8 bases left between them. The CDR3 loop spans 14 amino acids. The chain's CDR3 is CATSRGRDNSPLHF. The CDR3 DNA sequence: TGTGCCACCAGCAGGGGCAGGGATAATTCACCCCTCCACTTT.

This clone was seen only once. This rearrangement joins TRBV19 to TRBJ2-1, with D hard to call. V was cut by 6 bases and J by 7 bases, with 7 bases left in between. The CDR3 is 11 residues long. Germline V gene lookup returns CDR1 LNHDA and CDR2 SQIVND (reference sequence). Here the CDR3 DNA reads TGTGCCAGTAGCCAATTTAATGAGCAGTTCTTC. Its translation is CASSQFNEQFF.

The V gene is TRBV4-1, the J gene TRBJ2-5; D might be TRBD1 (6 bases). CDR1 and CDR2 (germline): MGHRA, YSYEKL. V was trimmed by 6 bases and J by 3 bases, leaving 17 bases between them. This CDR3 region has 15 residues. Written as DNA, the CDR3 is TGCGCCAGCAGTTTCCCGGACAGAAATGAAGAGACCCAGTACTTC. Translation: CASSFPDRNEETQYF.

There are a few counts of this clone. The J gene is TRBJ2-2, the V gene TRBV4-1, with 7 bases lining up with TRBD2. CDR1 is MGHRA, CDR2 YSYEKL, per germline. The CDR3 spans 16 residues. V shed 0 bases and J 4 bases; nucleotides not matched to a gene: 5. CDR3 region: CASSQDRGGSTGELFF. The CDR3 DNA sequence: TGCGCCAGCAGCCAAGATCGCGGGGGATCCACCGGGGAGCTGTTTTTT.

This clone was recorded only once. This chain connects TRBV4-1 to TRBJ2-1, with 9 bases aligning to TRBD2. The CDR3 totals 15 residues. Germline CDR1 and CDR2: MGHRA and YSYEKL. Trimming at V came to 2 bases and at J to 8 bases, leaving 7 bases not matched to a gene. The CDR3 DNA sequence: TGCGCCAGCAGCCAACCGGGACTAGCCCCCCATGAGCAGTTCTTC. Translated, it gives CASSQPGLAPHEQFF.

The gene calls are TRBV4-1 and TRBJ2-7, with 9 bases aligning to TRBD2. The CDR3 totals 15 residues. Germline CDR1 reads MGHRA; CDR2 reads YSYEKL. The ends lost 1 base at V and 6 bases at J; junction bases unmatched: 7. In nucleotides, the CDR3 is TGCGCCAGCAGCCAAGTAGGGACTAGCTTTCGCGAGCAGTACTTC. This codes for CASSQVGTSFREQYF.

The gene calls are TRBV19 and TRBJ1-4; weak D call: TRBD1 (6 bases). Germline loops: CDR1 LNHDA, CDR2 SQIVND (reference sequence). The length of the CDR3 is 15 residues. The V end lost 5 bases, the J end lost 6 bases, and 16 bases lay between the germline ends. The CDR3 loop reads CASSPRTDYYEKLFF. The CDR3 DNA follows: TGTGCCAGTAGTCCCAGGACAGATTACTATGAAAAACTGTTTTTT. Full variable domain (rest looked up from reference TRBV19 and TRBJ1-4): DGGITQSPKYLFRKEGQNVTLSCEQNLNHDAMYWYRQDPGQGLRLIYYSQIVNDFQKGDIAEGYSVSREKKESFPLTVTSAQKNPTAFYLCASSPRTDYYEKLFFGSGTQLSVL.

This chain uses TRBV3-1 (or the pseudogene TRBV3-2) with TRBJ1-4; D is uncertain. In germline, CDR1 is LGHDT, CDR2 YNNKEL (reference sequence). The CDR3 sequence is 14 residues long. V lost 4 bases, J lost 7 bases, and 13 bases lay in between. The CDR3 reads CASSPSGPAEKLFF. The DNA of the CDR3 is TGTGCCAGCAGCCCCTCAGGCCCGGCTGAAAAACTGTTTTTT.

V and J are TRBV7-9 and TRBJ2-1, with 9 bases that match TRBD2. Germline CDR1 and CDR2: SEHNR and FQNEAQ (reference sequence). V shed 6 bases, J shed 4 bases, and the junction held 7 bases outside the gene matches. The CDR3 runs 15 residues. This CDR3 reads CASRASGDIYNEQFF. CDR3 DNA sequence: TGTGCCAGCAGGGCTAGCGGGGACATTTACAATGAGCAGTTCTTC.

This rearrangement joins TRBV7-2 to TRBJ1-2; 7 bases are a match to TRBD1. Germline lookup yields CDR1 SGHTA and CDR2 FQGNSA. CDR3 length: 14 amino acids. After removal of 1 base from V and 7 bases from J, the junction contained 6 bases not matched to a gene. Here the CDR3 reads CASSLDRGQRGYTF. In DNA, the CDR3 is TGTGCCAGCAGCTTAGACAGGGGACAGCGTGGCTACACCTTC.